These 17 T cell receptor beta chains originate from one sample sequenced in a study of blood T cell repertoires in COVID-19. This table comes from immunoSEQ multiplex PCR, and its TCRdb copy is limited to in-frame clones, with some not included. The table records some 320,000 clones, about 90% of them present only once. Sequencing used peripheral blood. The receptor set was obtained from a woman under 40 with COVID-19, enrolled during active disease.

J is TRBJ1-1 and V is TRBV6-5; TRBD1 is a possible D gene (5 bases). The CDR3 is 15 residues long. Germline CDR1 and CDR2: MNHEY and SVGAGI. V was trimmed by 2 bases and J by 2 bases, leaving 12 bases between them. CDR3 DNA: TGTGCCAGCAGTTACGGCGGGGGGGGAAACACTGAAGCTTTCTTT. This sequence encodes CASSYGGGGNTEAFF.

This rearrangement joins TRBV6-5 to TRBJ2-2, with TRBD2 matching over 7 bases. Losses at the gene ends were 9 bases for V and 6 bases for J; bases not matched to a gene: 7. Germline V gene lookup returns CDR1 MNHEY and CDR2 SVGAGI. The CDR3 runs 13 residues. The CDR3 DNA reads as TGTGCCAGGGGGGAGGGTAGGGCCGGGGAGCTGTTTTTT. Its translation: CARGEGRAGELFF.

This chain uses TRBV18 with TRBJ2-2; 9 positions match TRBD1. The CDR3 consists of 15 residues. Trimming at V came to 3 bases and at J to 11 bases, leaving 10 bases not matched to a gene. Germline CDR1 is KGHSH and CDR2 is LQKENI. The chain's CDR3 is CASSPLGTGRVELFF. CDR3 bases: TGTGCCAGCTCACCGCTAGGGACAGGGAGAGTAGAGCTGTTTTTT.

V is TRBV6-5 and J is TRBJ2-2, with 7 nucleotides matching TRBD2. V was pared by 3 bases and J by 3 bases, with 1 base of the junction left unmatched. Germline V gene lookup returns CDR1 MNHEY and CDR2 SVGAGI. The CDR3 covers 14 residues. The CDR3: CASSYSGYTGELFF. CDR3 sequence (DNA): TGTGCCAGCAGTTATAGCGGGTACACCGGGGAGCTGTTTTTT.

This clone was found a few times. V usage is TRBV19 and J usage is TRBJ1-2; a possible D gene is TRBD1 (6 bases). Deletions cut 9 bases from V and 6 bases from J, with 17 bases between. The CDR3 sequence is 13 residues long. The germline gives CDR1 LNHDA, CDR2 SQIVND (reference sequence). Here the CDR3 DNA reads TGTGCCAGCGTCCTTGGGCAGGGGAATGGCTACACCTTC. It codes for CASVLGQGNGYTF.

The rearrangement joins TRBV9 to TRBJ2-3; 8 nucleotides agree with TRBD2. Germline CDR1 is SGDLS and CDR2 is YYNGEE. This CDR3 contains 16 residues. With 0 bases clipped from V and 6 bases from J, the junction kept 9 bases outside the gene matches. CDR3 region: CASSVGLARLWDTQYF. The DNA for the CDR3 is TGTGCCAGCAGCGTAGGACTAGCGAGGTTGTGGGATACGCAGTATTTT. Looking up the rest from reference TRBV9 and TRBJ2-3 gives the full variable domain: DSGVTQTPKHLITATGQRVTLRCSPRSGDLSVYWYQQSLDQGLQFLIQYYNGEERAKGNILERFSAQQFPDLHSELNLSSLELGDSALYFCASSVGLARLWDTQYFGPGTRLTVL.

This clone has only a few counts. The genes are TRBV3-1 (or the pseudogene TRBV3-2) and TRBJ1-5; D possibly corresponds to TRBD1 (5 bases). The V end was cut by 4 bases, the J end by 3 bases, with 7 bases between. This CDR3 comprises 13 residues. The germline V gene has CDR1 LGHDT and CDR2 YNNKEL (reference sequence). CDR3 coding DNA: TGTGCCAGCAGCCGACAGTACAATCAGCCCCAGCATTTT. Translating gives CASSRQYNQPQHF.

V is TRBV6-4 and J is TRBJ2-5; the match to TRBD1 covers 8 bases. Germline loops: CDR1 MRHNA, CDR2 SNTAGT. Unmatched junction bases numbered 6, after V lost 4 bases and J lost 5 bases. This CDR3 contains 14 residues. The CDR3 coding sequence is TGTGCCAGCAGTGTACTGACAGGGGTGGAGACCCAGTACTTC. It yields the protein CASSVLTGVETQYF.

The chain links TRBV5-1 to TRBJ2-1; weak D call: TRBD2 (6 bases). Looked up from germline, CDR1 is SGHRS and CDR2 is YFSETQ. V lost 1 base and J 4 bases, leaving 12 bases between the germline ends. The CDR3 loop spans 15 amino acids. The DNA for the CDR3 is TGCGCCAGCAGCTTGCAGACTAGTCCTTACAATGAGCAGTTCTTC. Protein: CASSLQTSPYNEQFF.

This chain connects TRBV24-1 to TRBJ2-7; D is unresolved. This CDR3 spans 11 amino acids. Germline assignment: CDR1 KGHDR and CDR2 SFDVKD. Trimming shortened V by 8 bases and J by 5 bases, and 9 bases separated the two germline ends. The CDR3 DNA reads TGTGCCACCATATTTCTTGACGAGCAGTACTTC. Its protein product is CATIFLDEQYF.

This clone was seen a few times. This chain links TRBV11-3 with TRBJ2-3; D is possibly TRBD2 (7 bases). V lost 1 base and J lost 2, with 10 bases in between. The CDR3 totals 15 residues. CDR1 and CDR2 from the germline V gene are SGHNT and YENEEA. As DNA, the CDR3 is TGTGCCAGCAGCTTAGCGGGGGGCCCCACAGATACGCAGTATTTT. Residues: CASSLAGGPTDTQYF.

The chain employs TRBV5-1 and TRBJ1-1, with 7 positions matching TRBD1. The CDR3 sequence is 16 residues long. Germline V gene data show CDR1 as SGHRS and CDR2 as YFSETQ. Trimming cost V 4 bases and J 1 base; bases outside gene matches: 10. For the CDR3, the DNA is TGCGCCAGCAGCCTTGAGGGTAGGACAGGGAACACTGAAGCTTTCTTT. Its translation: CASSLEGRTGNTEAFF.

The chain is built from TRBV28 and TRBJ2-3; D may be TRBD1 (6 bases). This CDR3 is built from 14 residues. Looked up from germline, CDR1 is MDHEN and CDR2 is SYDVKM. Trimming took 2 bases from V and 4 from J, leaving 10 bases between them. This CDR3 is CASSLTQGPDTQYF. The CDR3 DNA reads TGTGCCAGCAGTTTAACACAGGGACCAGATACGCAGTATTTT.

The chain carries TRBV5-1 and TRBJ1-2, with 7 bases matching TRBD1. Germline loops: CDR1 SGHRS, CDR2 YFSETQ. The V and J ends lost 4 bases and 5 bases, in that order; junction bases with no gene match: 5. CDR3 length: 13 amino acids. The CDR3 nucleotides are TGCGCCAGCAGCCGGGACAGCGAATATGGCTACACCTTC. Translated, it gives CASSRDSEYGYTF.

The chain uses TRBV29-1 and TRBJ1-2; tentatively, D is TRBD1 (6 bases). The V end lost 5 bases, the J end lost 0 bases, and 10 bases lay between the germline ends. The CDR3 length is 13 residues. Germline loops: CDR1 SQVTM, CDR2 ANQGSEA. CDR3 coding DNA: TGCAGCGTTAAGGACAGTACTAACTATGGCTACACCTTC. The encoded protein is CSVKDSTNYGYTF.

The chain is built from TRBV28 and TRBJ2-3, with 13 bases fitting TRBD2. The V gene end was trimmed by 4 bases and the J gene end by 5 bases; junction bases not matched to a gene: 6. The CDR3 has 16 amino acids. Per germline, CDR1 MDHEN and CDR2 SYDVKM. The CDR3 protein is CASSSGLAGEGDTQYF. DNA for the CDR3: TGTGCCAGCAGTTCAGGACTAGCGGGGGAAGGAGATACGCAGTATTTT.

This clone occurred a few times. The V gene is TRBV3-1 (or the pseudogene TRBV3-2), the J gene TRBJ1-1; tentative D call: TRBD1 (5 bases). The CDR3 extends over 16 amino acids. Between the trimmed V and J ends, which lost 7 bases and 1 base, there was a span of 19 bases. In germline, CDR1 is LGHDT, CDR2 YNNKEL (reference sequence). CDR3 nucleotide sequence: TGTGCCAGCACCAGCCTAGGGCAGGGAAGGAACACTGAAGCTTTCTTT. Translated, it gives CASTSLGQGRNTEAFF.